The 11 T cell receptor beta chains listed next were all sequenced from one sample in a study of identical twins (dated by TCRdb to about 2016). Library construction relied on 5' RACE. This sample was sequenced with an Illumina HiSeq 2000. TCRdb applied fastp at Q25 and MiXCR to the public reads, then kept only in-frame beta chains. Records with the same CDR3 protein are collapsed into one entry carrying the most frequent genes and DNA. A total of under 1 million distinct CDR3 sequences appear in this sample, over 9% of them only once. Around 1.5% of the sample is in the top ten clones. These data also formed part of another study, on yellow fever vaccine responses in identical twins.

Sequenced material: PBMCs. These receptors all stem from a woman between 18 and 29 years old in good health.

DNA for the CDR3: TGTGCCAGCAGTTACCCCCTAACTTACAATGAGCAGTTCTTC. This codes for CASSYPLTYNEQFF. The V gene is TRBV6-5, the J gene TRBJ2-1; no firm D call. In germline, CDR1 is MNHEY, CDR2 SVGAGI. This CDR3 spans 14 amino acids. V was cut by 2 bases and J by 4 bases, with 9 bases left in between.

The J gene is TRBJ2-2, the V gene TRBV12-3 or TRBV12-4, with 8 bases identical to TRBD1. The V and J ends lost 7 bases and 2 bases, in that order; junction bases with no gene match: 6. The CDR3 sequence is 15 residues long. The CDR3 DNA reads as TGTGCCAGCAAGCCGACAGGGGCCAACACCGGGGAGCTGTTTTTT. It codes for CASKPTGANTGELFF.

CDR3 sequence reads: CASSPTSYTDTQYF. For the CDR3, the DNA is TGTGCCAGCAGTCCGACTAGCTACACAGATACGCAGTATTTT. The chain is built from TRBV12-3 or TRBV12-4 and TRBJ2-3, with 7 bases matching TRBD2. The V gene end was trimmed by 5 bases and the J gene end by 2 bases; junction bases not matched to a gene: 4. This CDR3 has 14 residues.

The chain joins TRBV24-1 to TRBJ2-2; 7 bases agree with TRBD2. The V and J ends lost 10 bases and 6 bases, in that order; junction bases with no gene match: 13. The CDR3 contains 15 residues. Per germline, CDR1 KGHDR and CDR2 SFDVKD. The CDR3 DNA sequence: TGTGCCACAAGTCGGCCGGCGGGGGTTTCCGGGGAGCTGTTTTTT. Its protein product is CATSRPAGVSGELFF.

The V and J genes are TRBV29-1 and TRBJ2-7; the match to TRBD1 covers 9 bases. Trimming removed 6 bases from V and 0 bases from J; junction bases left unmatched: 3. In germline, CDR1 is SQVTM, CDR2 ANQGSEA. The CDR3 extends over 13 amino acids. The CDR3 sequence: CSVRDRASYEQYF. CDR3 in DNA: TGCAGCGTCCGGGACAGGGCCTCCTACGAGCAGTACTTC.

This chain connects TRBV9 to TRBJ2-5, with 7 bases aligning to TRBD1. This CDR3 comprises 14 residues. V lost 0 bases to trimming and J lost 7 bases; unmatched junction nucleotides: 6. The germline CDR1 and CDR2 sequences are SGDLS and YYNGEE. CDR3 in amino acids: CASSVGTGDGTQYF. CDR3 nucleotide sequence: TGTGCCAGCAGCGTAGGGACAGGAGATGGGACCCAGTACTTC.

J is TRBJ2-7 and V is TRBV7-8; D may be TRBD1 (5 bases). This CDR3 comprises 15 residues. CDR1 is SGHVS, CDR2 FQNEAQ, per germline. Trimming stripped 3 bases from V and 2 bases from J, with 14 bases between. CDR3 loop: CASSFQGLSAYEQYV. DNA for the CDR3: TGTGCCAGCAGCTTTCAGGGCCTATCCGCCTACGAGCAGTACGTC.

This clonotype was seen repeatedly, ten times or more. The chain carries TRBV5-1 and TRBJ1-2; 7 bases match TRBD1. The CDR3 spans 15 residues. The germline V gene has CDR1 SGHRS and CDR2 YFSETQ. Trimming at V came to 3 bases and at J to 1 base, leaving 6 bases not matched to a gene. The CDR3 DNA reads as TGCGCCAGCAGCTCGGTGACAGGGATTAACTATGGCTACACCTTC. This codes for CASSSVTGINYGYTF.

The sample holds many counts of this clonotype. The chain has TRBV4-1 and TRBJ2-1, with D possibly being TRBD1 (7 bases). Trimming removed 4 bases at V and 6 bases at J, with 16 bases between. The CDR3 runs 15 residues. Germline values: CDR1 MGHRA, CDR2 YSYEKL. CDR3 residues: CASSPGDRFGNEQFF. The CDR3, as DNA: TGCGCCAGCAGCCCGGGGGACAGATTTGGCAATGAGCAGTTCTTC.

The chain employs TRBV18 and TRBJ2-2; TRBD1 or TRBD2 may be the D gene (6 bases each). The V end was cut by 3 bases, the J end by 3 bases, with 17 bases between. CDR1 is KGHSH, CDR2 LQKENI, per germline. This CDR3 spans 17 amino acids. CDR3 DNA sequence: TGTGCCAGCTCACCTCGAGGGGGGCTCGCAGACACCGGGGAGCTGTTTTTT. Amino acid sequence: CASSPRGGLADTGELFF.

This clonotype was recorded a few times. The chain carries TRBV24-1 and TRBJ1-2, with unresolved D. This CDR3 region has 14 residues. CDR1 is KGHDR and CDR2 is SFDVKD in the germline V gene. Trimming pared 6 bases from V and 1 base from J, leaving 11 bases between. DNA of the CDR3: TGTGCCACCAGTCAGGTCGAACTTAACTATGGCTACACCTTC. This gives the protein CATSQVELNYGYTF.